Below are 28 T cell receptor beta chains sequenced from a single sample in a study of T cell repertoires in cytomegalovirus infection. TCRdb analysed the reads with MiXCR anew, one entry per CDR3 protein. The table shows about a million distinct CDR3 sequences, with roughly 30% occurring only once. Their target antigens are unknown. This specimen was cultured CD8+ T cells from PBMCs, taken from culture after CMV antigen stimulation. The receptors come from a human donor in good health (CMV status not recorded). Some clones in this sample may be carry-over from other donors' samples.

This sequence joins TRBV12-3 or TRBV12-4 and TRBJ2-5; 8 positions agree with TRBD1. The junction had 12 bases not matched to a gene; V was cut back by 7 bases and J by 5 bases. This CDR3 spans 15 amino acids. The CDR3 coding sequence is TGTGCCAGCACCCCCCCCGGCAGGGGGCTTGAGACCCAGTACTTC. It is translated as CASTPPGRGLETQYF.

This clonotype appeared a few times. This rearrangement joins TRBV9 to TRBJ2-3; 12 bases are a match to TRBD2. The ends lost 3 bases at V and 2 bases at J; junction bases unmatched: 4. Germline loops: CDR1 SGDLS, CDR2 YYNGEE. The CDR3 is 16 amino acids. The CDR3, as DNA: TGTGCCAGCAGCGCCGGACTAGCGGGGACCACAGATACGCAGTATTTT. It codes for CASSAGLAGTTDTQYF.

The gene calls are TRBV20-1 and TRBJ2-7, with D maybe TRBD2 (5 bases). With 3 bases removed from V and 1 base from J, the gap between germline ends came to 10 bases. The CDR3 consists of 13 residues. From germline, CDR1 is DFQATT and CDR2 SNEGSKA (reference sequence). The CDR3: CSARGGPSYEQYF. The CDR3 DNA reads TGCAGTGCTAGGGGCGGGCCTTCCTACGAGCAGTACTTC.

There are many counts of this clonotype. CDR3 in DNA: TGTGCCAGCAGCTCAGATAGGGGGGCTAGCAATCAGCCCCAGCATTTT. It is translated as CASSSDRGASNQPQHF. This rearrangement joins TRBV7-6 to TRBJ1-5; possible D gene TRBD1, 6 bases. Trimming left V 4 bases short and J 0 bases short, with 13 bases between. This CDR3 region has 16 residues. Germline V CDR1 and CDR2: SGHVS, FNYEAQ.

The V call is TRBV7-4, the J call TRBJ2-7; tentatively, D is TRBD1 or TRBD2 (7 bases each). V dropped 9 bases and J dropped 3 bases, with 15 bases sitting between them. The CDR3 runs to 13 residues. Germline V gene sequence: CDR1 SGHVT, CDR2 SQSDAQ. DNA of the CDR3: TGTGCCAGTCAGGGGGGGATAAACTACGAGCAGTACTTC. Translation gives CASQGGINYEQYF. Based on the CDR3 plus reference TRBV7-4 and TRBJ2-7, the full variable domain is GAGVSQSPRYKVAKRGRDVALRCDSISGHVTLYWYRQTLGQGSEVLTYSQSDAQRDKSGRPSGRFSAERPERSVSTLKIQRTEQGDSAVYLCASQGGINYEQYFGPGTRLTVT.

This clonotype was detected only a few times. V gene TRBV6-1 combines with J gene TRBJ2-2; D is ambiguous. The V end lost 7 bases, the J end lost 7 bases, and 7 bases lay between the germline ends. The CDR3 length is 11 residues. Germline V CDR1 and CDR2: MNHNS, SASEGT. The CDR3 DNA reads TGTGCCAGCACAGGAATCGGGGAGCTGTTTTTT. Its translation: CASTGIGELFF.

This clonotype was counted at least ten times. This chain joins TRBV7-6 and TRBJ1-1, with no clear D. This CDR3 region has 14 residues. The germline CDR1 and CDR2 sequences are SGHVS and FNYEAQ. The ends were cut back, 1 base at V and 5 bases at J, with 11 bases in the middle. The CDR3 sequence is CASSLGVGETEAFF. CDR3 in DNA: TGTGCCAGCAGCTTAGGAGTCGGGGAGACTGAAGCTTTCTTT. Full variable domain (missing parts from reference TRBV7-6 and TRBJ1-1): GAGVSQSPRYKVTKRGQDVALRCDPISGHVSLYWYRQALGQGPEFLTYFNYEAQQDKSGLPNDRFSAERPEGSISTLTIQRTEQRDSAMYRCASSLGVGETEAFFGQGTRLTVV.

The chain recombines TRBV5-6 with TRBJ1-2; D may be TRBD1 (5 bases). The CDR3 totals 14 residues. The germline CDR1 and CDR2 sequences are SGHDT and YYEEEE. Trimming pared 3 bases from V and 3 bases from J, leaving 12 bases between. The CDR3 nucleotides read TGTGCCAGCAGCTGGCAGGGATCTGACTATGGCTACACCTTC. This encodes CASSWQGSDYGYTF.

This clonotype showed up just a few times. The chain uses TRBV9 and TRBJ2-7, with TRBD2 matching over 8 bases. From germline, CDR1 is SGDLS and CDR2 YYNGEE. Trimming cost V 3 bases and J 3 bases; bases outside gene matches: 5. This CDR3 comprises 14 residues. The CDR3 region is CASSGSGANYEQYF. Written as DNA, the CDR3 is TGTGCCAGCAGCGGTAGCGGGGCCAACTACGAGCAGTACTTC.

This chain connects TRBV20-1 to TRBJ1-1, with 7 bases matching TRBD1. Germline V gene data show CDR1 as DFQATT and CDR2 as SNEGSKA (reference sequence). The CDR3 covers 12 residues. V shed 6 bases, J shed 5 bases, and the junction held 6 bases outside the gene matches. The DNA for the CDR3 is TGCAGTGCCAAGACAGGGTGGACTGAAGCTTTCTTT. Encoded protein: CSAKTGWTEAFF.

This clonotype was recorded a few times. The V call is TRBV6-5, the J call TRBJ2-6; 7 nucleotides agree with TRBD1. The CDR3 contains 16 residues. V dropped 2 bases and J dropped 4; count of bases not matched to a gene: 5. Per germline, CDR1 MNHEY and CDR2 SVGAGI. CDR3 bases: TGTGCCAGCAGTTACCCAACAGGGGCCGGGGCCAACGTCCTGACTTTC. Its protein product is CASSYPTGAGANVLTF.

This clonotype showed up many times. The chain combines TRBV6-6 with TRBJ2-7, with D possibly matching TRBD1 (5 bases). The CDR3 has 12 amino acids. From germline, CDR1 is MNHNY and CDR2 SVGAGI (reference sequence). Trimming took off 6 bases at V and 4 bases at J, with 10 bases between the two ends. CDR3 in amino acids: CASSQDRYEQYV. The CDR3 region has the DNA TGTGCCAGCAGCCAAGACAGATACGAGCAGTACGTC.

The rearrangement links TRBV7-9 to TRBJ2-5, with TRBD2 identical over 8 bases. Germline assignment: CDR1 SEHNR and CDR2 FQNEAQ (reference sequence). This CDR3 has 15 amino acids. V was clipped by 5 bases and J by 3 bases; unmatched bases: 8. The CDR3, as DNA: TGTGCCAGCAGCCGACGTGGCGGGGGGAAAGAGACCCAGTACTTC. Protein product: CASSRRGGGKETQYF.

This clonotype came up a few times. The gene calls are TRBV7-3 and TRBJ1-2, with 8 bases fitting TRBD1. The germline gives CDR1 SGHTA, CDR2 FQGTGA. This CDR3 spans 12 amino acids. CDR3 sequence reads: CAIDRGLYGYTF. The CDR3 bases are TGTGCAATCGACAGGGGCCTCTATGGCTACACCTTC.

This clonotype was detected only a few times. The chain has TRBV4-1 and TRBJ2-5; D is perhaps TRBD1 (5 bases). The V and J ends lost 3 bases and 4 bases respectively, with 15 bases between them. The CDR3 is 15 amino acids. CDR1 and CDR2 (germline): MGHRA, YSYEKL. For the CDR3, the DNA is TGCGCCAGCAGCCATGTTGTCCAGGGCTTAGAGACCCAGTACTTC. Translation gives CASSHVVQGLETQYF.

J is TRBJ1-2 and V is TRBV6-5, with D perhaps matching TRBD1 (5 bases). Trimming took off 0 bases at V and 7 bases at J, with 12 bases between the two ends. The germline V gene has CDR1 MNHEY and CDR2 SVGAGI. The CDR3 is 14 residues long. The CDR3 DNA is TGTGCCAGCAGTTACTCGCCAGGGCTGAGTGGCTACACCTTC. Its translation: CASSYSPGLSGYTF.

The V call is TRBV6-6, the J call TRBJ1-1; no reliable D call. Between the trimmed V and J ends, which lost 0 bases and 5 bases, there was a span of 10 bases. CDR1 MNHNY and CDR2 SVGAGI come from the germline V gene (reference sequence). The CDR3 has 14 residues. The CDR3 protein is CASSYSMGGTEAFF. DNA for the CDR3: TGTGCCAGCAGTTACTCGATGGGTGGGACTGAAGCTTTCTTT.

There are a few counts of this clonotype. In nucleotides, the CDR3 is TGTGCCAGCAGCTTGGACACCATATATTTT. It is translated as CASSLDTIYF. The chain joins TRBV7-9 to TRBJ1-3; unclear D gene. The V end lost 3 bases, the J end lost 8 bases, and 2 bases lay between the germline ends. Per germline, CDR1 SEHNR and CDR2 FQNEAQ (reference sequence). The CDR3 runs to 10 residues.

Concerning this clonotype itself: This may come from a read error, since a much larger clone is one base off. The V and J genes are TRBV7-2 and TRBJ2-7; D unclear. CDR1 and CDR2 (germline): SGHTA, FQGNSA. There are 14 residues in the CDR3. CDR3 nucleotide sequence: TGTGACAGCAGCTTAGCCCGAGGCGCCTACGAGCAGTACTTC. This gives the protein CDSSLARGAYEQYF.

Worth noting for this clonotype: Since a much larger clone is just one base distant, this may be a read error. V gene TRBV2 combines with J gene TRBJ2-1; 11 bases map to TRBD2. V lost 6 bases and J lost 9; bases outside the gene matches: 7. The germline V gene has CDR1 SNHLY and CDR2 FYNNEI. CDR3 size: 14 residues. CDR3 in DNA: TGTGCCAGCAGCCTTAGCGGGGGGGTGAGTGAGCAGTTCTTC. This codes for CASSLSGGVSEQFF.

The CDR3 DNA reads TGTGCCAGCAGTCCCCTAGGGTATAGCAATCAGCCCCAGCATTTT. This gives the protein CASSPLGYSNQPQHF. The chain combines TRBV12-3 or TRBV12-4 with TRBJ1-5; the D is unclear. V was trimmed by 5 bases and J by 0 bases, leaving 11 bases between them. CDR3 length: 15 amino acids.

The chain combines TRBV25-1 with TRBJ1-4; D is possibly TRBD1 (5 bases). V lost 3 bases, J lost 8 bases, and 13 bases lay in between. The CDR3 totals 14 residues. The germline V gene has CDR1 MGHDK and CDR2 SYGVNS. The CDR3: CASSDPGQGEKLFF. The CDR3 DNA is TGTGCCAGCAGTGACCCCGGGCAGGGAGAAAAACTGTTTTTT.

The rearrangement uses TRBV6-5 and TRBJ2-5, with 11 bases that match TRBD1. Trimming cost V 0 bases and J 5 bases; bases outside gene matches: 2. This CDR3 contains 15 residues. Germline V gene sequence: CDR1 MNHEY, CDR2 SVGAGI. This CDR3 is CASSYSGTGGETQYF. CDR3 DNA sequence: TGTGCCAGCAGTTACTCTGGGACAGGGGGTGAGACCCAGTACTTC.

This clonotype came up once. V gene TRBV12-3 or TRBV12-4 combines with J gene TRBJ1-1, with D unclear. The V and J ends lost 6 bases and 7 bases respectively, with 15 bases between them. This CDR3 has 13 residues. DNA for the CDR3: TGTGCCAGCAGATCTGGGGAGGCTTATGAAGCTTTCTTT. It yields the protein CASRSGEAYEAFF.

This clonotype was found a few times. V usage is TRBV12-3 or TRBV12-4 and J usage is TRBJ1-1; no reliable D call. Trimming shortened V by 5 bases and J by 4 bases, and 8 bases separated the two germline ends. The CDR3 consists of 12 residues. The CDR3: CASSPPPTEAFF. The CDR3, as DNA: TGTGCCAGCAGTCCCCCCCCCACTGAAGCTTTCTTT.

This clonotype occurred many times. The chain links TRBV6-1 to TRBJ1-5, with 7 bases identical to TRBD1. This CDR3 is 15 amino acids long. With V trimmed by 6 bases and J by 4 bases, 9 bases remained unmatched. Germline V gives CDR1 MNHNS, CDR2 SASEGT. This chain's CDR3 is CASRYRDSTNQPQHF. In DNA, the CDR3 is TGTGCCAGCAGATACCGGGACAGCACGAATCAGCCCCAGCATTTT.

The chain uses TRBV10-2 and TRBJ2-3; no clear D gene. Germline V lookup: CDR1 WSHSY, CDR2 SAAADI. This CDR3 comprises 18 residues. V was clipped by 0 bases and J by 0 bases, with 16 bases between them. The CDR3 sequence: CASSESGGGDASTDTQYF. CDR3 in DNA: TGCGCCAGCAGTGAGTCCGGCGGTGGGGATGCTAGCACAGATACGCAGTATTTT.

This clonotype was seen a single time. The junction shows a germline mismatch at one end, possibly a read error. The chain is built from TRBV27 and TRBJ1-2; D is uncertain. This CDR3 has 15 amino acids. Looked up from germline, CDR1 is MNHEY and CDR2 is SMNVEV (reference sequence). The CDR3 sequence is CASSHRTSGGYDYTF. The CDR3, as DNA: TGTGCCAGCAGTCACCGGACCTCTGGTGGCTATGACTACACCTTC.